This record covers a single T cell receptor (beta chain). How the authors handled the data: Reference gene primer amplification in the assay estimated nucleated cell counts. Libraries were prepared by immunoSEQ multiplex PCR; TCRdb keeps only in-frame clonotypes and omits some of them. From that table come the V and J calls and clone size; the DNA was used to work out D and trimming. The sample records some 150,000 clones, roughly 85% being singletons. The source of the sample is a study of blood T cell repertoires in COVID-19. At the level of the study: The samples span acute and convalescent COVID-19 from the United States, Italy and Spain. PBMCs, B-cell-depleted T cells, or T cells were the source of the cDNA or gDNA that made up the material.

V shed 4 bases and J shed 5 bases, with 18 bases lying between them. From germline, CDR1 is SGDLS and CDR2 YYNGEE. The length of the CDR3 is 16 residues. One Seattle source followed patients from active infection through their disease course. The genes are TRBV9 and TRBJ1-4; possible D gene TRBD1, 6 bases. The sequencing sample was made of peripheral blood. The TCR was taken from a woman aged 55-70 years with COVID-19, enrolled during active disease. The DNA of the CDR3 is TGTGCCAGCAGCCCAACATTCGCCCAGGGGAATGAAAAACTGTTTTTT. Residues: CASSPTFAQGNEKLFF.